These T cell receptor beta chains were read from a single sample in a study of CD8+ T cells in alopecia areata. Repertoires were generated with immunoSEQ multiplex PCR, while TCRdb's copy carries only in-frame clones and drops some. The repertoire includes about 34,000 clones, about three quarters of them detected once, and about a fifth sits in the top ten. Sequencing was carried out using NKG2D-low CD8+ T cells sorted from blood. The receptors stem from a human donor with alopecia areata. CDR3s include the opening cysteine and the closing phenylalanine or tryptophan.

j_call | v_call | cdr3_aa
TRBJ1-1 | TRBV7-9 | CASSLSTRSEAFF
TRBJ2-7 | TRBV29-1 | CSASGLAGGNEQYF
TRBJ2-1 | TRBV7-9 | CASSLETPSQGEQFF
TRBJ2-5 | TRBV30 | CAWMASAPGAQETQYF
TRBJ2-7 | TRBV19 | CASSIDGTSWYEQYF
TRBJ2-7 | TRBV29-1 | CSVSKGAYEQYF
TRBJ1-5 | TRBV27 | CASSLWIGQPQHF
TRBJ1-1 | TRBV30 | CAWGAGGTEAFF
TRBJ2-7 | TRBV29-1 | CSVDTGLGEQYF
TRBJ2-1 | TRBV27 | CASSPAAETYNEQFF
TRBJ1-1 | TRBV29-1 | CSAQDTEAFF
TRBJ2-7 | TRBV28 | CASSTTGVSSYEQYF
TRBJ1-6 | TRBV7-2 | CASSPPPGQNNSPLHF
TRBJ2-5 | TRBV7-9 | CASSDSGLTDQETQYF
TRBJ2-7 | TRBV11-2 | CASQGGDSHSYEQYF
TRBJ2-2 | TRBV30 | CAWSVLNTGELFF
TRBJ1-1 | TRBV6-4 | CASSDGGGITEAFF
TRBJ2-7 | TRBV7-9 | CASIRLGTGGTEQYF
TRBJ2-5 | TRBV7-9 | CASSFYSDSSEQETQYF
TRBJ2-2 | TRBV5-1 | CASSPGQAGELFF
TRBJ1-2 | TRBV29-1 | CSVLDRFNYGYTF
TRBJ1-2 | TRBV27 | CASTHVVGGTAYGYTF
TRBJ2-5 | TRBV7-9 | CASSSEDRVYQETQYF
TRBJ1-3 | TRBV5-1 | CASSDRSGNTIYF
TRBJ2-2 | TRBV30 | CAWKRTGMVTGELFF
TRBJ2-1 | TRBV6-1 | CASSDGESNEQFF
TRBJ2-5 | TRBV29-1 | CSVEGGGSETQYF
TRBJ2-5 | TRBV2 | CASGGGAQETQYF
TRBJ2-7 | TRBV5-1 | CAGRLAGQGVNEQYF
TRBJ2-7 | TRBV27 | CASSTLVKTYEQYF
TRBJ2-7 | TRBV7-9 | CASSSLTGGASYEQYF
TRBJ1-2 | TRBV29-1 | CSVETTSGDILYGYTF
TRBJ2-7 | TRBV15 | CATSRDRFYEQYF
TRBJ2-1 | TRBV15 | CATSNSGGGYNEQFF
TRBJ2-3 | TRBV5-6 | CASSLTWRGLTDTQYF
TRBJ2-7 | TRBV29-1 | CSVEWGTYEQYF
TRBJ2-1 | TRBV28 | CASSFAGLASYNEQFF
TRBJ2-7 | TRBV4-2 | CASSHGPTSVYEQYF